This TCR beta chain was recorded in a study of T cell repertoires in cytomegalovirus infection (dated by TCRdb to the late 2010s). For the study in its entirety: Donor HLA type was relevant to the analysis, as public TCR beta signatures indicated carriage of CMV infection together with the matching HLA type. Overall study outcomes, separate from this receptor: The ex vivo response was dominated by HLA-C-restricted CMV-specific TCR beta clonotypes, which also provided the single most frequent clonotype in two of eight donors. In both this cohort and an independent cohort of over 350 donors, the cumulative frequency of public TCR beta family members distinguished carriers of CMV infection plus the relevant HLA type.

As encoded in the germline V gene, CDR1 is SQVTM while CDR2 is ANQGSEA. Its CDR3 holds 13 amino acids, cysteine through phenylalanine. CDR3 DNA is the only sequence kept; it has 39 bases, read in frame from the first base. Trimming costs V 6 bases and J 8 bases, and their ends lie 16 bases apart. This clonotype occurred a few times. Its antigen is currently not known. It has no much larger one-base neighbor in the sample; base qualities were not kept. These reads were obtained on an Illumina HiSeq 1500. TCRdb applied fastp at Q25 and MiXCR to the public reads, then kept only in-frame beta chains. Under each unique CDR3 protein, matching rows form one entry showing the most common genes and DNA. The sample table records about 180,000 distinct CDR3 sequences; approximately 15% of these occur just once. Over 25% of the sample rests with the top ten.

This receptor chain uses TRBV29-1 and TRBJ1-4; TRBD1 might be the D gene, on 6 matching bases. The source is a human donor in good health (CMV status not recorded). Some clones in this sample may be carry-over from other donors' samples. The specimen was PBMCs. The CDR3 here reads CSVLRGGVEKLFF. At the DNA level, the sequence is TGCAGCGTCCTCAGGGGCGGGGTAGAAAAACTGTTTTTT.